The sequence of this T cell receptor (beta chain) was determined in a study of blood T cells in healthy people across ages. Researchers collected roughly 9.8 milliliters of peripheral blood from every single donor. As regards this clonotype: Its antigen is currently unknown.

General study findings and limits: The study found TCR beta diversity correlated strongly with naive T cell percentage. A greater number of naive CD4+ cells and higher diversity distinguished long-lived donors from aged donors.

The second PCR ran about 7 to 12 cycles with a sample-barcoded 5' primer and J-beta primers. MiXCR, applied by TCRdb to the 5' RACE reads, yields one record per CDR3 protein. The table has about 1.5 million distinct CDR3 sequences, 40% to 45% seen once; the top ten hold 4%. V lost 7 bases to trimming and J lost 10 bases, with 14 bases between them. The CDR3 sequence is 12 residues long. The specimen sequenced was blood. The gene calls are TRBV12-3 or TRBV12-4 and TRBJ2-1; possible D gene TRBD2, 5 bases. This sequence was found in a woman aged 18-35 years in good health. This CDR3 reads CASTRPTTEQFF. CDR3 sequence (DNA): TGTGCCAGCACCCGTCCGACTACAGAGCAGTTCTTC.